The clone carrying this T cell receptor (beta chain) showed up just once. The data derive from a study of blood T cell repertoires in COVID-19. Study-level information: The United States, Italy and Spain provided the acute and convalescent COVID-19 samples.

Assay: immunoSEQ multiplex PCR; the TCRdb copy retains only in-frame clones and omits some. This table has fewer than 350,000 clones, around 85% appearing once. The TCR was taken from a woman in her 30s who had recovered from COVID-19. The specimen was peripheral blood.

The CDR3 loop reads CASSYEGRREKLFF. The CDR3 DNA follows: TGTGCCAGCAGTTACGAGGGGAGGCGGGAAAAACTGTTTTTT. This sequence joins TRBV6-6 and TRBJ1-4; D possibly corresponds to TRBD1 (5 bases). V was pared by 2 bases and J by 8 bases, with 12 bases between. This CDR3 is built from 14 residues. Germline V gives CDR1 MNHNY, CDR2 SVGAGI (reference sequence).